Below, 20 T cell receptor beta chains from the same sample are listed, as sequenced in a study of blood T cells in healthy people across ages. Sample-barcoded 5' priming and a J-beta primer mix drove a second PCR of roughly 6 to 12 cycles. One entry per CDR3 protein results from TCRdb running MiXCR on the 5' RACE reads. The sample records 600,000 to 800,000 distinct CDR3 sequences, more than 20% being singletons. The specimen was blood. The receptor set was obtained from a man between 65 and 85 years old in good health.

The chain couples TRBV5-1 to TRBJ1-1; D is unclear. V gave up 0 bases and J gave up 8 bases, with 11 bases separating them. Germline V gives CDR1 SGHRS, CDR2 YFSETQ. The CDR3 extends over 13 amino acids. The chain's CDR3 is CASSLEPDAEAFF. The CDR3 DNA is TGCGCCAGCAGCTTGGAACCGGACGCGGAAGCTTTCTTT.

This chain connects TRBV3-1 to TRBJ2-1; 11 bases match TRBD1. The germline V gene encodes CDR1 LGHDT and CDR2 YNNKEL (reference sequence). V gave up 5 bases and J gave up 9 bases; unmatched junction bases: 3. The CDR3 has 13 amino acids. The CDR3 reads CASSWTGGTEQFF. CDR3 coding DNA: TGTGCCAGCAGCTGGACAGGGGGCACTGAGCAGTTCTTC.

This clonotype was recorded at least ten times. This chain connects TRBV27 to TRBJ2-5, with 8 nucleotides matching TRBD1. Germline CDR1 MNHEY, CDR2 SMNVEV (reference sequence). This CDR3 is built from 14 residues. With V trimmed by 8 bases and J by 5 bases, 10 bases remained unmatched. This CDR3 reads CASRSQGAGETQYF. The CDR3 DNA sequence: TGTGCCAGCCGATCTCAGGGGGCGGGGGAGACCCAGTACTTC.

Concerning this clonotype itself: The germline gene is not matched at one end of the junction; a read error may be the cause. The chain joins TRBV6-6 to TRBJ2-3; 11 bases are a match to TRBD2. This CDR3 contains 18 residues. The germline CDR1 and CDR2 sequences are MNHNY and SVGAGI (reference sequence). The CDR3 nucleotides read TGTGCCAGCAGGCCCCGGACTAGCGGGCTCGCTAGCACACATACGCAGTATTTT. This encodes CASRPRTSGLASTHTQYF.

This clonotype came up a few times. This rearrangement joins TRBV7-2 to TRBJ2-1; D is ambiguous. V lost 0 bases and J 5 bases, leaving 11 bases between the germline ends. The germline CDR1 and CDR2 sequences are SGHTA and FQGNSA. This CDR3 comprises 15 residues. CDR3 loop: CASSLAGKRDNEQFF. CDR3 nucleotides: TGTGCCAGCAGCTTAGCGGGAAAAAGGGACAATGAGCAGTTCTTC.

The J gene is TRBJ2-6, the V gene TRBV29-1; no firm D call. CDR1 is SQVTM, CDR2 ANQGSEA, per germline. The length of the CDR3 is 13 residues. With 6 bases removed from V and 1 base from J, the gap between germline ends came to 7 bases. The CDR3 region is CSVTDSGANVLTF. The CDR3 nucleotides are TGCAGCGTAACAGATTCTGGGGCCAACGTCCTGACTTTC.

This clonotype was seen more than once but under ten times. The chain employs TRBV10-3 and TRBJ2-6; D gene unclear. Germline values: CDR1 ENHRY, CDR2 SYGVKD. The CDR3 sequence is 13 residues long. The V end was cut by 10 bases, the J end by 1 base, with 8 bases between. DNA of the CDR3: TGTGCCACCGACGATTCTGGGGCCAACGTCCTGACTTTC. Translated: CATDDSGANVLTF.

In its sample, this clonotype was seen a few times. The V gene is TRBV7-9, the J gene TRBJ1-1; D uncertain. This CDR3 comprises 14 residues. V shed 6 bases and J shed 5 bases, with 16 bases lying between them. Per germline, CDR1 SEHNR and CDR2 FQNEAQ (reference sequence). The CDR3 DNA reads as TGTGCCAGCAGGGACCGCGGCTATGGTACTGAAGCTTTCTTT. This sequence encodes CASRDRGYGTEAFF.

The chain is built from TRBV20-1 and TRBJ1-5; 8 positions agree with TRBD1. The CDR3 has 15 amino acids. Germline trimming cut 3 bases from V and 4 bases from J; bases unmatched to any gene: 8. From germline, CDR1 is DFQATT and CDR2 SNEGSKA (reference sequence). The CDR3 nucleotides are TGCAGTGCTAGGCCGACAGGGGAGGCAAATCAGCCCCAGCATTTT. Its protein is CSARPTGEANQPQHF.

There are a few counts of this clonotype. The V and J genes are TRBV7-3 and TRBJ2-6; tentatively, D is TRBD1 (5 bases). Germline V gene lookup returns CDR1 SGHTA and CDR2 FQGTGA. This CDR3 is 13 amino acids long. Trimming shortened V by 4 bases and J by 6 bases, and 7 bases separated the two germline ends. The CDR3 sequence is CASSSGQANVLTF. The CDR3 nucleotides read TGTGCCAGCAGCTCAGGACAGGCCAACGTCCTGACTTTC.

This clonotype was observed a handful of times. The CDR3 DNA reads as TGTGCCAGTCGCTCGGGACAGGGGGGTTCTGAGCAGTTCTTC. As protein: CASRSGQGGSEQFF. V is TRBV6-2 or TRBV6-3 and J is TRBJ2-1; the match to TRBD1 covers 11 bases. The CDR3 contains 14 residues. J gave up 9 bases and V 9 bases, and 10 bases lay outside the gene matches. Germline V lookup: CDR1 MNHEY, CDR2 SVGEGT.

This clonotype was recorded at least ten times. This chain connects TRBV6-6 to TRBJ2-1; D uncertain. Between the trimmed V and J ends, which lost 0 bases and 5 bases, there was a span of 11 bases. Germline CDR1 MNHNY, CDR2 SVGAGI (reference sequence). The CDR3 consists of 15 residues. The CDR3 nucleotides read TGTGCCAGCAGTTACTCGCGGACGCCCAACAATGAGCAGTTCTTC. It codes for CASSYSRTPNNEQFF.

The V call is TRBV12-3 or TRBV12-4, the J call TRBJ1-1; D gene uncertain. Trimming took off 3 bases at V and 2 bases at J, with 13 bases between the two ends. The CDR3 contains 15 residues. CDR3 bases: TGTGCCAGCAGTTTTTCCCCCGATAAAAACACTGAAGCTTTCTTT. This encodes CASSFSPDKNTEAFF.

The CDR3 here is CASSQEPPGLVAKNIQYF. In DNA form, the CDR3 reads TGCGCCAGCAGCCAAGAGCCCCCCGGGCTTGTAGCCAAAAACATTCAGTACTTC. The chain carries TRBV4-3 and TRBJ2-4, with unresolved D. CDR3 length: 18 amino acids. V dropped 0 bases and J dropped 0 bases, with 15 bases sitting between them. Germline loops: CDR1 LGHNA, CDR2 YSLEER.

The genes are TRBV5-1 and TRBJ2-3, with D unclear. CDR3 length: 15 residues. V lost 0 bases to trimming and J lost 2 bases, with 10 bases between them. In germline, CDR1 is SGHRS, CDR2 YFSETQ. The CDR3 DNA sequence: TGCGCCAGCAGCTTGGGTTCCCAAACCACAGATACGCAGTATTTT. The encoded protein is CASSLGSQTTDTQYF. Full variable domain (rest looked up from reference TRBV5-1 and TRBJ2-3): KAGVTQTPRYLIKTRGQQVTLSCSPISGHRSVSWYQQTPGQGLQFLFEYFSETQRNKGNFPGRFSGRQFSNSRSEMNVSTLELGDSALYLCASSLGSQTTDTQYFGPGTRLTVL.

This clonotype was seen more than once but under ten times. The rearrangement uses TRBV6-2 or TRBV6-3 and TRBJ2-1; D may be TRBD1 or TRBD2 (5 bases each). The DNA end is a closer match to TRBJ2-7, so the J assignment may be wrong. CDR1 and CDR2 from the germline V gene are MNHEY and SVGEGT. The CDR3 runs 15 residues. In DNA, the CDR3 is TGTGCCAGCAGTTACTCGGGGACCGTCCGGAACGAGCAGTACTTC. Encoded protein: CASSYSGTVRNEQYF.

This clonotype was seen only a few times. The chain recombines TRBV5-1 with TRBJ2-1; TRBD2 matches at 10 bases. After removal of 1 base from V and 2 bases from J, the junction contained 3 bases not matched to a gene. Germline-derived CDR1 and CDR2 are SGHRS and YFSETQ. The CDR3 runs 16 residues. CDR3 nucleotide sequence: TGCGCCAGCAGCTTGCAAGCGGGAGGGCCCTACAATGAGCAGTTCTTC. Amino acids: CASSLQAGGPYNEQFF.

This clonotype was picked up many times. This chain uses TRBV28 with TRBJ2-1; D unresolved. V was trimmed by 8 bases and J by 9 bases, leaving 14 bases between them. This CDR3 has 12 amino acids. Looked up from germline, CDR1 is MDHEN and CDR2 is SYDVKM. CDR3 region: CASALKFSEQFF. The DNA for the CDR3 is TGTGCCAGCGCCTTAAAGTTTAGTGAGCAGTTCTTC.

This clonotype showed up just a few times. The gene calls are TRBV12-3 or TRBV12-4 and TRBJ2-7; the D is unclear. The CDR3 length is 14 residues. Trimming shortened V by 1 base and J by 3 bases, and 10 bases separated the two germline ends. CDR3 in DNA: TGTGCCAGCAGTTTAGTTGGTCCCTTCTACGAGCAGTACTTC. This encodes CASSLVGPFYEQYF.

The gene calls are TRBV18 and TRBJ2-5; D may be TRBD1 or TRBD2 (5 bases each). This CDR3 has 14 residues. Germline V gives CDR1 KGHSH, CDR2 LQKENI. The ends were cut back, 3 bases at V and 7 bases at J, with 15 bases in the middle. DNA for the CDR3: TGTGCCAGCTCACCGGGGACCCCAAGAGGGACCCAGTACTTC. It encodes CASSPGTPRGTQYF.